The clone carrying this T cell receptor beta chain was picked up a small number of times. The sample is drawn from a study of T cell changes during pregnancy in multiple sclerosis. Sequencing was performed with immunoSEQ multiplex PCR; in TCRdb, only in-frame clones are kept and a portion is missing. The sample carries tens of thousands of clones, around 90% recorded once. The sample was CD4+ T cells from peripheral blood mononuclear cells, taken in the first trimester of pregnancy. The receptor's source is a female donor with multiple sclerosis, enrolled in a pregnancy study.

The chain's CDR3 is CASSNPQGNYGYTF. The CDR3 region has the DNA TGCGCCAGCAGCAACCCACAGGGGAACTATGGCTACACCTTC. This rearrangement joins TRBV5-1 to TRBJ1-2; the match to TRBD1 covers 7 bases. Germline CDR1 SGHRS, CDR2 YFSETQ. This CDR3 spans 14 amino acids. V lost 4 bases and J lost 2; bases outside the gene matches: 5. The full variable domain, in which reference TRBV5-1 and TRBJ1-2 provide the parts outside the CDR3, is KAGVTQTPRYLIKTRGQQVTLSCSPISGHRSVSWYQQTPGQGLQFLFEYFSETQRNKGNFPGRFSGRQFSNSRSEMNVSTLELGDSALYLCASSNPQGNYGYTFGSGTRLTVV.